Presented here are 7 T cell receptor beta chains from one specimen sequenced in a study of blood T cell repertoires in COVID-19. The table came from immunoSEQ multiplex PCR; TCRdb's copy has only in-frame clones and leaves some out. The top ten hold 2% to 2.5% of the sample, which has approximately 230,000 clones, 86% seen once. Sequencing used peripheral blood. The receptors were gathered from a man aged 25 to 45 who had recovered from COVID-19.

CDR3 in amino acids: CASSLVSRYRGMNTEAFF. Written as DNA, the CDR3 is TGTGCCAGCAGCTTGGTGTCGCGGTATCGAGGAATGAACACTGAAGCTTTCTTT. V is TRBV7-2 and J is TRBJ1-1; unclear D gene. Trimming stripped 3 bases from V and 0 bases from J, with 20 bases between. From germline, CDR1 is SGHTA and CDR2 FQGNSA. The CDR3 spans 18 residues.

This chain uses TRBV6-6 with TRBJ2-5; possibly TRBD1 for D (6 bases). From germline, CDR1 is MNHNY and CDR2 SVGAGI (reference sequence). V shed 7 bases and J shed 4 bases, with 13 bases lying between them. This CDR3 comprises 13 residues. CDR3 in DNA: TGTGCCAGCAACAGGGCCCTCAGAGAGACCCAGTACTTC. Its translation is CASNRALRETQYF.

The chain has TRBV11-2 and TRBJ1-2; 8 positions match TRBD1. CDR1 is SGHAT, CDR2 FQNNGV, per germline. After removal of 4 bases from V and 8 bases from J, the junction contained 6 bases not matched to a gene. This CDR3 comprises 13 residues. CDR3 bases: TGTGCCAGCAGCTCGCAGGGGGCGCAAGGCTACACCTTC. Amino acid sequence: CASSSQGAQGYTF. Full variable domain (missing parts from reference TRBV11-2 and TRBJ1-2): EAGVAQSPRYKIIEKRQSVAFWCNPISGHATLYWYQQILGQGPKLLIQFQNNGVVDDSQLPKDRFSAERLKGVDSTLKIQPAKLEDSAVYLCASSSQGAQGYTFGSGTRLTVV.

The V and J genes are TRBV5-1 and TRBJ2-7; 7 nucleotides align to TRBD1. The CDR3 length is 12 residues. Germline lookup yields CDR1 SGHRS and CDR2 YFSETQ. V was clipped by 4 bases and J by 5 bases; unmatched bases: 3. As DNA, the CDR3 is TGCGCCAGCAGCGGCGGACAGGACGAGCAGTACTTC. Protein product: CASSGGQDEQYF.

This sequence joins TRBV10-2 and TRBJ2-1; D might be TRBD1 (5 bases). The length of the CDR3 is 14 residues. Germline V gives CDR1 WSHSY, CDR2 SAAADI. The DNA of the CDR3 is TGCGCTACAGCAGGGCCCCTCTCCTACAATGAGCAGTTCTTC. The encoded protein is CATAGPLSYNEQFF.

The chain is built from TRBV7-2 and TRBJ2-7, with 9 bases identical to TRBD1. Germline CDR1 is SGHTA and CDR2 is FQGNSA. This CDR3 contains 15 residues. V trimming: 5 bases; J trimming: 7 bases; junction bases outside the gene matches: 12. This CDR3 is CASSTHRDRVREQYF. CDR3 nucleotides: TGTGCCAGCAGCACCCACCGGGACAGGGTGAGGGAGCAGTACTTC.

The rearrangement joins TRBV10-3 to TRBJ2-2, with 8 bases aligning to TRBD1. V shed 10 bases, J shed 3 bases, and the junction held 10 bases outside the gene matches. Germline lookup yields CDR1 ENHRY and CDR2 SYGVKD. The length of the CDR3 is 15 residues. The CDR3 region is CATGRQGADTGELFF. The CDR3 DNA follows: TGTGCCACCGGACGGCAGGGGGCGGACACCGGGGAGCTGTTTTTT.